These 22 T cell receptor beta chains share one sample of origin, sequenced in a study of cytomegalovirus exposure and HLA in healthy donors. The data were produced by immunoSEQ multiplex PCR, yet TCRdb's version contains in-frame clones alone and is incomplete. The data hold over 150,000 clones, with roughly 82% observed a single time. Specimen: PBMCs. These receptors came from a woman aged 25 to 45 in good health and CMV-seropositive.

This chain joins TRBV19 and TRBJ1-2, with TRBD1 identical over 8 bases. The CDR3 consists of 15 residues. Germline CDR1 LNHDA, CDR2 SQIVND (reference sequence). V shed 4 bases, J shed 6 bases, and the junction held 10 bases outside the gene matches. CDR3 nucleotides: TGTGCCAGTAGTACACAGGGGGAACGGGGCCATGGCTACACCTTC. Translation: CASSTQGERGHGYTF.

The chain has TRBV2 and TRBJ2-1; 10 bases fit TRBD1. Per the germline V gene, CDR1 is SNHLY and CDR2 is FYNNEI. Trimming removed 6 bases from V and 8 bases from J; junction bases left unmatched: 7. This CDR3 comprises 14 residues. CDR3 sequence: CASSRDRGGDEQFF. The DNA for the CDR3 is TGTGCCAGCAGCCGGGACAGGGGTGGGGATGAGCAGTTCTTC.

This rearrangement joins TRBV14 to TRBJ2-2, with 8 positions matching TRBD2. Per germline, CDR1 SGHDN and CDR2 FVKESK. V lost 0 bases and J lost 6; bases outside the gene matches: 0. The CDR3 length is 14 residues. Here the CDR3 reads CASSQDGGAGELFF. The CDR3 bases are TGTGCCAGCAGCCAAGACGGGGGGGCCGGGGAGCTGTTTTTT.

The chain links TRBV10-3 to TRBJ1-3; 7 nucleotides align to TRBD1. The CDR3 contains 15 residues. Trimming at V came to 3 bases and at J to 5 bases, leaving 7 bases not matched to a gene. CDR1 and CDR2 from the germline V gene are ENHRY and SYGVKD. The CDR3 coding sequence is TGTGCCATCAGTGAATTGGGGACAGTAAGAAACACCATATATTTT. Encoded protein: CAISELGTVRNTIYF.

The chain joins TRBV2 to TRBJ2-7, with TRBD1 identical over 10 bases. V lost 6 bases, J lost 7 bases, and 9 bases stayed unmatched. Germline values: CDR1 SNHLY, CDR2 FYNNEI. The CDR3 sequence is 14 residues long. The DNA of the CDR3 is TGTGCCAGCAGCGAGAGAACGGGACAGGGGGAGCAGTACTTC. Translation gives CASSERTGQGEQYF.

The chain combines TRBV25-1 with TRBJ2-2, with 7 bases lining up with TRBD1. After removal of 6 bases from V and 6 bases from J, the junction contained 7 bases not matched to a gene. The germline gives CDR1 MGHDK, CDR2 SYGVNS. The CDR3 spans 14 residues. CDR3 sequence: CASRPTGAAGELFF. The CDR3 DNA reads as TGTGCCAGCAGGCCCACAGGGGCTGCCGGGGAGCTGTTTTTT.

This clone was observed a single time. The chain links TRBV29-1 to TRBJ1-1; D might be TRBD1 (5 bases). The CDR3 covers 14 residues. The germline CDR1 and CDR2 sequences are SQVTM and ANQGSEA. V was cut by 7 bases and J by 4 bases, with 19 bases left in between. The CDR3 spells CSGGFREGGTEAFF. The CDR3, as DNA: TGCAGCGGGGGGTTCCGGGAGGGTGGCACTGAAGCTTTCTTT.

The genes are TRBV28 and TRBJ2-6, with D perhaps matching TRBD1 (6 bases). The length of the CDR3 is 16 residues. Trimming removed 6 bases at V and 1 base at J, with 13 bases between. CDR1 is MDHEN and CDR2 is SYDVKM in the germline V gene. Here the CDR3 DNA reads TGTGCCAGCAGCGGACAGTCCTATTCTGGGGCCAACGTCCTGACTTTC. Protein: CASSGQSYSGANVLTF.

The rearrangement uses TRBV11-2 and TRBJ2-7, with D perhaps TRBD1 (5 bases). CDR1 is SGHAT and CDR2 is FQNNGV in the germline V gene. V lost 4 bases and J 3 bases, leaving 7 bases between the germline ends. CDR3 length: 12 amino acids. The CDR3 here is CASSSQGYEQYF. For the CDR3, the DNA is TGTGCCAGCAGCTCCCAGGGCTACGAGCAGTACTTC.

The chain combines TRBV14 with TRBJ2-1; 8 nucleotides align to TRBD1. This CDR3 has 13 residues. The germline CDR1 and CDR2 sequences are SGHDN and FVKESK. With V trimmed by 4 bases and J by 7 bases, 3 bases remained unmatched. The CDR3 DNA is TGTGCCAGCAGCCGAGGACAGGGAAATGAGCAGTTCTTC. Translation gives CASSRGQGNEQFF.

This chain connects TRBV25-1 to TRBJ2-1; 10 positions agree with TRBD1. Trimming at V came to 2 bases and at J to 4 bases, leaving 2 bases not matched to a gene. The germline gives CDR1 MGHDK, CDR2 SYGVNS. CDR3 length equals 15 residues. CDR3 loop: CASSEGTGVYNEQFF. In nucleotides, the CDR3 is TGTGCCAGCAGTGAAGGGACAGGGGTTTACAATGAGCAGTTCTTC.

The chain is built from TRBV7-3 and TRBJ2-3; 7 positions match TRBD2. V was pared by 5 bases and J by 6 bases, with 17 bases of the junction left unmatched. CDR3 length: 17 residues. Germline loops: CDR1 SGHTA, CDR2 FQGTGA. The CDR3 DNA sequence: TGTGCCAGCAGCCCAGGTTTGGCGGGAGTGGAGTCGGATACGCAGTATTTT. Protein: CASSPGLAGVESDTQYF.

This clone was observed a single time. The CDR3 DNA reads TGTGCCAGCAGCGTAGAGGACAGTTTAAACACTGAAGCTTTCTTT. This codes for CASSVEDSLNTEAFF. V usage is TRBV9 and J usage is TRBJ1-1; maybe TRBD1 (6 bases). CDR1 and CDR2 from the germline V gene are SGDLS and YYNGEE. V lost 0 bases and J lost 2, with 11 bases in between. The CDR3 is 15 amino acids. The full variable domain, with the rest looked up from reference TRBV9 and TRBJ1-1, is DSGVTQTPKHLITATGQRVTLRCSPRSGDLSVYWYQQSLDQGLQFLIQYYNGEERAKGNILERFSAQQFPDLHSELNLSSLELGDSALYFCASSVEDSLNTEAFFGQGTRLTVV.

CDR3 DNA: TGTGCCTGGAGTGACGCACTAGCGAGAGACTTTCTCCTCTACAATGAGCAGTTCTTC. This codes for CAWSDALARDFLLYNEQFF. The chain joins TRBV30 to TRBJ2-1; 7 nucleotides agree with TRBD2. Trimming took 1 base from V and 3 from J; bases not matched to a gene: 18. The CDR3 extends over 19 amino acids. The germline V gene has CDR1 GTSNPN and CDR2 SVGIG (reference sequence).

The V call is TRBV25-1, the J call TRBJ1-1, with D unresolved. CDR3 length: 13 residues. Germline V lookup: CDR1 MGHDK, CDR2 SYGVNS. V lost 2 bases and J lost 6, with 10 bases in between. CDR3 loop: CASSERRRSEAFF. CDR3 in DNA: TGTGCCAGCAGTGAAAGGAGAAGATCTGAAGCTTTCTTT.

This chain uses TRBV14 with TRBJ1-2; D is possibly TRBD1 (6 bases). The CDR3 sequence is 17 residues long. The V gene lost 2 bases and the J gene lost 6 bases, with 22 bases spanning the gap. Per germline, CDR1 SGHDN and CDR2 FVKESK. In DNA, the CDR3 is TGTGCCAGCAGCCAAACACTTCTCCGCGCAGGGGCGGATGGCTACACCTTC. This codes for CASSQTLLRAGADGYTF.

The CDR3 bases are TGCGCCAGCAGCTACGGGACTAGCAATGAGCAGTTCTTC. The encoded protein is CASSYGTSNEQFF. The chain uses TRBV5-1 and TRBJ2-1; 8 bases match TRBD2. Germline loops: CDR1 SGHRS, CDR2 YFSETQ. V was clipped by 3 bases and J by 6 bases; unmatched bases: 2. CDR3 length equals 13 residues.

The chain carries TRBV10-3 and TRBJ2-7; the match to TRBD2 covers 7 bases. Germline loops: CDR1 ENHRY, CDR2 SYGVKD. V was clipped by 9 bases and J by 2 bases; unmatched bases: 7. The length of the CDR3 is 13 residues. CDR3 loop: CAIQEREAYEQYF. DNA for the CDR3: TGTGCCATACAAGAGCGGGAAGCCTACGAGCAGTACTTC.

The chain uses TRBV5-1 and TRBJ2-6, with 13 bases identical to TRBD2. The V segment lost 0 bases and the J segment 0 bases; nucleotides outside the gene matches: 3. This CDR3 is 19 amino acids long. Germline CDR1 SGHRS, CDR2 YFSETQ. The CDR3 reads CASSLVGLAGHSGANVLTF. The CDR3 DNA reads TGCGCCAGCAGCTTGGTGGGACTAGCGGGACACTCTGGGGCCAACGTCCTGACTTTC. Together with reference TRBV5-1 and TRBJ2-6, the CDR3 gives the full variable domain: KAGVTQTPRYLIKTRGQQVTLSCSPISGHRSVSWYQQTPGQGLQFLFEYFSETQRNKGNFPGRFSGRQFSNSRSEMNVSTLELGDSALYLCASSLVGLAGHSGANVLTFGAGSRLTVL.

The chain is built from TRBV5-1 and TRBJ1-4; no clear D. Germline V lookup: CDR1 SGHRS, CDR2 YFSETQ. The CDR3 runs 15 residues. V dropped 3 bases and J dropped 4 bases, with 13 bases sitting between them. The CDR3 DNA sequence: TGCGCCAGCAGCTGGGCAGCAGGAAATAATGAAAAACTGTTTTTT. This codes for CASSWAAGNNEKLFF.

The V and J genes are TRBV6-1 and TRBJ1-1, with 7 bases fitting TRBD1. This CDR3 region has 15 residues. Germline V CDR1 and CDR2: MNHNS, SASEGT. V was pared by 5 bases and J by 0 bases, with 6 bases of the junction left unmatched. The CDR3 region is CASSISGQLNTEAFF. The CDR3 nucleotides are TGTGCCAGCAGTATCTCGGGACAGTTGAACACTGAAGCTTTCTTT.

The chain combines TRBV7-2 with TRBJ2-3; 8 bases agree with TRBD2. Germline CDR1 SGHTA, CDR2 FQGNSA. Trimming took 6 bases from V and 6 from J; bases not matched to a gene: 8. The CDR3 sequence is 14 residues long. The CDR3 is CASRTGRASDTQYF. Written as DNA, the CDR3 is TGTGCCAGCAGGACCGGGAGGGCCTCCGATACGCAGTATTTT.